The 10 T cell receptor beta chains in this list originate from one sample, sequenced in a study of CD4 and CD8 cells across lung adenocarcinoma regions. Via MiXCR, TCRdb re-called the PCR reads, giving one row per CDR3 protein. The sample has tens of thousands of distinct CDR3 sequences; 45% to 60% are singletons. Sequenced: CD4+ T cells from the center of a lung tumor. These receptors all stem from a male donor with lung adenocarcinoma. The CD4 and CD8 labels of this study may be unreliable.

The V and J genes are TRBV7-2 and TRBJ2-4, with D maybe TRBD2 (5 bases). CDR3 length: 14 amino acids. Looked up from germline, CDR1 is SGHTA and CDR2 is FQGNSA. This CDR3 reads CAGSRRRGLNIQYF. For the CDR3, the DNA is TGTGCGGGCAGCAGGCGACGGGGTCTAAACATTCAGTACTTC.

Points on this clonotype: A read error may account for a junction end that differs from germline. V usage is TRBV27 and J usage is TRBJ2-3, with 7 bases matching TRBD2. This CDR3 contains 17 residues. CDR1 is MNHEY and CDR2 is SMNVEV in the germline V gene (reference sequence). The CDR3 bases are TGTGCCAGCAGTCCTGGCCGACTAGCTTCTGGCCCAGATACGCAGTACTTT. It encodes CASSPGRLASGPDTQYF.

This clonotype was seen repeatedly, ten times or more. V is TRBV6-4 and J is TRBJ2-1, with D unclear. The V gene lost 2 bases and the J gene lost 8 bases, with 13 bases spanning the gap. This CDR3 region has 14 residues. The V gene's germline CDR1 is MRHNA and CDR2 SNTAGT. In nucleotides, the CDR3 is TGTGCCAGCAGTGACAATCTACCTGGGGATGAGCAGTTCTTC. Its protein product is CASSDNLPGDEQFF.

The chain carries TRBV6-1 and TRBJ2-1, with 7 positions matching TRBD2. Germline V lookup: CDR1 MNHNS, CDR2 SASEGT. J was trimmed by 12 bases and V by 11 bases; bases with no gene match: 13. The length of the CDR3 is 12 residues. This chain's CDR3 is CAGGGGSGAQFF. The CDR3 region has the DNA TGTGCCGGGGGGGGAGGGTCAGGTGCGCAGTTCTTC.

The genes are TRBV5-1 and TRBJ1-4; D remains ambiguous. This CDR3 contains 15 residues. V lost 0 bases and J lost 4, with 10 bases in between. From germline, CDR1 is SGHRS and CDR2 YFSETQ. The CDR3 reads CASSLVSIFNEKLFF. The CDR3 DNA sequence: TGCGCCAGCAGCTTGGTCAGCATCTTTAATGAAAAACTGTTTTTT.

With regard to this clonotype: At one end the junction does not follow the germline gene, possibly because of a read error. The rearrangement uses TRBV10-2 and TRBJ2-5, with D maybe TRBD1 (5 bases). Germline assignment: CDR1 WSHSY and CDR2 SAAADI. CDR3 length equals 15 residues. The CDR3 loop is CASSESEVGADTQYF. The CDR3 DNA follows: TGCGCCAGCAGTGAGTCCGAGGTTGGGGCCGACACCCAGTATTTC.

This clonotype was seen just once. The chain uses TRBV6-4 and TRBJ2-6, with D tentatively TRBD1 or TRBD2 (6 bases each). The germline V gene has CDR1 MRHNA and CDR2 SNTAGT. V was clipped by 6 bases and J by 18 bases, with 27 bases between them. The CDR3 is 15 residues long. CDR3 nucleotide sequence: TGTGCCAGCAGGCGTGGGGGGCCAGGGGCCAACGTGCAGACTTTC. Its protein is CASRRGGPGANVQTF.

This clonotype has only a few counts. The chain joins TRBV6-1 to TRBJ1-5, with D possibly TRBD1 on 6 matching bases. This CDR3 is built from 16 residues. The V end lost 4 bases, the J end lost 0 bases, and 13 bases lay between the germline ends. Looked up from germline, CDR1 is MNHNS and CDR2 is SASEGT. CDR3 amino acids: CASSVSGTRSNQPQHF. In DNA, the CDR3 is TGTGCCAGCAGTGTTTCCGGGACACGTAGCAATCAGCCCCAGCATTTT.

In this sample, this clonotype turned up a few times. One end of the junction is discordant with germline, which a read error may explain. The chain links TRBV6-5 to TRBJ2-4; TRBD1 might be the D (5 bases). The CDR3 length is 14 residues. CDR1 is MNHEY, CDR2 SVGAGI, per germline. CDR3 residues: CASSYSDSRSPLQF. The CDR3 DNA sequence: TGTGCCAGCAGTTACTCCGACAGTAGATCACCCCTCCAATTC.

The chain carries TRBV27 and TRBJ1-2; 10 nucleotides match TRBD1. Trimming at V came to 7 bases and at J to 0 bases, leaving 11 bases not matched to a gene. Germline CDR1 is MNHEY and CDR2 is SMNVEV (reference sequence). The CDR3 is made up of 17 amino acids. Here the CDR3 DNA reads TGTGCCAGCACCCCGGGACAGGGGACGAAAGCTAACTATGGCTACACCTTC. Protein product: CASTPGQGTKANYGYTF.